This T cell receptor beta chain stems from a study of blood T cell repertoires in COVID-19. Study information: Some COVID-19 samples were acute and others convalescent; all came from the United States, Italy and Spain. Nucleic acid was either cDNA or gDNA, and it came from T cells, B-cell-depleted T cells, or PBMCs.

In the authors' methods: How many nucleated cells were present was estimated from reference gene primer amplification. Generated by immunoSEQ multiplex PCR, the TCRdb table keeps only in-frame clones and is missing some. That table gives V, J and clone size, and the DNA gave D and trimming. The repertoire includes hundreds of thousands of clones, 84% of them detected once, and around 9.2% sits in the top ten. There are 17 residues in the CDR3. The V gene's germline CDR1 is LGHNT and CDR2 FRNRAP. Trimming took 0 bases from V and 4 from J, leaving 18 bases between them. The genes are TRBV12-5 and TRBJ2-5; D possibly corresponds to TRBD1 (6 bases). The TCR was taken from a human donor in a cohort sampled during active COVID-19. The sequencing sample was made of peripheral blood. The CDR3 DNA follows: TGTGCTAGTGGTTTGGTAGGGGTAGGGTTAGGGGGAGAGACCCAGTACTTC. Protein sequence: CASGLVGVGLGGETQYF. Full variable domain (rest looked up from reference TRBV12-5 and TRBJ2-5): DARVTQTPRHKVTEMGQEVTMRCQPILGHNTVFWYRQTMMQGLELLAYFRNRAPLDDSGMPKDRFSAEMPDATLATLKIQPSEPRDSAVYFCASGLVGVGLGGETQYFGPGTRLLVL.